The 16 T cell receptor beta chains reported below all come from one sample, sequenced in a study of cytomegalovirus exposure and HLA in healthy donors. The PCR used 60 Vbeta and 13 Jbeta primers. The method was immunoSEQ multiplex PCR; TCRdb's version includes in-frame clones alone and lacks a portion of them. The table shows about 160,000 clones, with 82% occurring only once. The sequenced sample was PBMCs. The receptors derive from a girl aged 2 to 9 in good health and CMV-seropositive.

This clone was observed a single time. The V gene is TRBV5-1, the J gene TRBJ2-2; D not resolved. The CDR3 consists of 16 residues. V was trimmed by 0 bases and J by 1 base, leaving 10 bases between them. CDR1 and CDR2 (germline): SGHRS, YFSETQ. In nucleotides, the CDR3 is TGCGCCAGCAGCTTGGAATCGCCGGTGAACACCGGGGAGCTGTTTTTT. Translating it yields CASSLESPVNTGELFF.

A single count supports this clone. The genes are TRBV28 and TRBJ1-5; 7 nucleotides match TRBD1. Losses at the gene ends were 5 bases for V and 1 base for J; bases not matched to a gene: 11. CDR3 length equals 17 residues. CDR1 MDHEN and CDR2 SYDVKM come from the germline V gene. CDR3 sequence reads: CASSGGTDLRSNQPQHF. CDR3 nucleotides: TGTGCCAGCAGTGGAGGGACAGACTTACGCAGCAATCAGCCCCAGCATTTT.

The chain joins TRBV29-1 to TRBJ2-1, with D possibly matching TRBD1 (5 bases). In germline, CDR1 is SQVTM, CDR2 ANQGSEA. The CDR3 has 13 residues. Trimming left V 4 bases short and J 2 bases short, with 9 bases between. CDR3 residues: CSVGQGTYNEQFF. DNA for the CDR3: TGCAGCGTTGGTCAGGGAACCTACAATGAGCAGTTCTTC.

This chain joins TRBV4-1 and TRBJ1-5; no firm D call. Germline CDR1 and CDR2: MGHRA and YSYEKL. The CDR3 consists of 16 residues. Trimming removed 4 bases from V and 2 bases from J, with 15 bases in between. The CDR3 here is CASSPVRGPRNQPQHF. CDR3 nucleotide sequence: TGCGCCAGCAGCCCCGTCCGCGGGCCCCGCAATCAGCCCCAGCATTTT.

V usage is TRBV7-9 and J usage is TRBJ2-7, with D possibly matching TRBD2 (9 bases). V lost 6 bases to trimming and J lost 5 bases, with 23 bases between them. The CDR3 covers 16 residues. Germline V gene sequence: CDR1 SEHNR, CDR2 FQNEAQ (reference sequence). CDR3 loop: CASSFVPGGGGDEQYF. CDR3 DNA sequence: TGTGCCAGCAGTTTCGTCCCAGGGGGCGGGGGGGACGAGCAGTACTTC.

The genes are TRBV28 and TRBJ1-5; D possibly corresponds to TRBD1 (5 bases). Trimming stripped 3 bases from V and 1 base from J, with 7 bases between. Germline V gene data show CDR1 as MDHEN and CDR2 as SYDVKM. The CDR3 is 14 residues long. CDR3 sequence: CASSFRGSNQPQHF. CDR3 bases: TGTGCCAGCAGTTTCCGGGGGAGCAATCAGCCCCAGCATTTT.

The rearrangement uses TRBV18 and TRBJ1-3; possibly TRBD1 for D (5 bases). The length of the CDR3 is 15 residues. Germline CDR1 reads KGHSH; CDR2 reads LQKENI. Deletions cut 3 bases from V and 3 bases from J, with 12 bases between. The CDR3 is CASSPAGLGGNTIYF. CDR3 in DNA: TGTGCCAGCTCACCTGCGGGGCTCGGTGGAAACACCATATATTTT.

The chain joins TRBV4-1 to TRBJ2-6; D might be TRBD2 (5 bases). The CDR3 contains 16 residues. V dropped 0 bases and J dropped 2 bases, with 8 bases sitting between them. The V gene's germline CDR1 is MGHRA and CDR2 YSYEKL. In DNA, the CDR3 is TGCGCCAGCAGCCAAGATGGGGAGACTGGGGCCAACGTCCTGACTTTC. It is translated as CASSQDGETGANVLTF.

The gene calls are TRBV11-3 and TRBJ2-1; 9 bases align to TRBD1. The CDR3 runs 15 residues. V was clipped by 2 bases and J by 6 bases; unmatched bases: 5. CDR1 SGHNT and CDR2 YENEEA come from the germline V gene. The CDR3 nucleotides read TGTGCCAGCAGCTTAAGGACAGGGGAAGGCAATGAGCAGTTCTTC. This encodes CASSLRTGEGNEQFF.

This clone was recorded only once. The V gene is TRBV15, the J gene TRBJ2-5, with 8 positions matching TRBD2. With 1 base clipped from V and 2 bases from J, the junction kept 6 bases outside the gene matches. The CDR3 sequence is 16 residues long. Germline CDR1 LNHNV, CDR2 YYDKDF (reference sequence). This CDR3 is CATSRVGVAGQETQYF. CDR3 in DNA: TGTGCCACCAGCAGAGTAGGAGTAGCGGGACAAGAGACCCAGTACTTC.

The chain recombines TRBV2 with TRBJ1-1, with TRBD1 matching over 8 bases. The CDR3 has 13 residues. Trimming cost V 8 bases and J 2 bases; bases outside gene matches: 4. Germline values: CDR1 SNHLY, CDR2 FYNNEI. The CDR3 DNA is TGTGCCAGCGCGACAGGGGCCAACACTGAAGCTTTCTTT. Protein: CASATGANTEAFF.

The chain carries TRBV5-4 and TRBJ1-2; tentative D call: TRBD1 (6 bases). CDR3 size: 14 residues. Trimming removed 4 bases from V and 2 bases from J, with 12 bases in between. The germline CDR1 and CDR2 sequences are SGHNT and YYREEE (reference sequence). CDR3 bases: TGTGCCAGCAGCGGGGACACCCGGAACTATGGCTACACCTTC. Amino acid sequence: CASSGDTRNYGYTF.

This clone was counted a single time. The chain joins TRBV2 to TRBJ1-2, with 7 bases fitting TRBD1. The CDR3 spans 16 residues. CDR1 and CDR2 (germline): SNHLY, FYNNEI. V gave up 4 bases and J gave up 4 bases; unmatched junction bases: 12. DNA of the CDR3: TGTGCCAGCAGTGCGGAACAGGGGATCCCCTTCTATGGCTACACCTTC. Translated: CASSAEQGIPFYGYTF.

The J gene is TRBJ1-5, the V gene TRBV30; unclear D gene. Per germline, CDR1 GTSNPN and CDR2 SVGIG (reference sequence). This CDR3 is 13 amino acids long. V was trimmed by 0 bases and J by 7 bases, leaving 10 bases between them. CDR3 protein: CAWSVKGVQPQHF. Written as DNA, the CDR3 is TGTGCCTGGAGTGTCAAGGGAGTGCAGCCCCAGCATTTT. Complete variable domain (other parts from reference TRBV30 and TRBJ1-5): SQTIHQWPATLVQPVGSPLSLECTVEGTSNPNLYWYRQAAGRGLQLLFYSVGIGQISSEVPQNLSASRPQDRQFILSSKKLLLSDSGFYLCAWSVKGVQPQHFGDGTRLSIL.

The rearrangement links TRBV30 to TRBJ2-7; 7 bases agree with TRBD2. The V segment lost 8 bases and the J segment 2 bases; nucleotides outside the gene matches: 12. There are 14 residues in the CDR3. CDR1 is GTSNPN and CDR2 is SVGIG in the germline V gene (reference sequence). CDR3 DNA sequence: TGTGCCGGAGGCAGCGGGGCGGTTACCTACGAGCAGTACTTC. Its protein product is CAGGSGAVTYEQYF.

The gene calls are TRBV7-8 and TRBJ1-4; a weak D match, TRBD1 (5 bases). This CDR3 has 13 residues. Germline V gene sequence: CDR1 SGHVS, CDR2 FQNEAQ. V gave up 8 bases and J gave up 5 bases, with 12 bases separating them. The CDR3 nucleotides are TGTGCCAGCGTACAGGACCCAAATGAAAAACTGTTTTTT. This gives the protein CASVQDPNEKLFF.